Following are 19 T cell receptor beta chains from one sample sequenced in a study of T cell repertoires in cytomegalovirus infection. TCRdb processed the reads anew with MiXCR; each CDR3 protein has one entry. Of about 740,000 distinct CDR3 sequences listed, 35% are singletons. The material sequenced was PBMCs. The receptors stem from a human donor in good health (CMV status not recorded). Some clones in this sample may be carry-over from other donors' samples.

This clonotype was found a few times. The rearrangement links TRBV11-3 to TRBJ1-1, with D hard to call. V was clipped by 6 bases and J by 6 bases, with 14 bases between them. The V gene's germline CDR1 is SGHNT and CDR2 YENEEA. The CDR3 consists of 13 residues. CDR3 loop: CASSWTSRAEAFF. The CDR3, as DNA: TGTGCCAGCAGTTGGACCTCGAGGGCTGAAGCTTTCTTT.

The chain uses TRBV11-2 and TRBJ2-3; 7 nucleotides align to TRBD2. This CDR3 contains 17 residues. V lost 5 bases to trimming and J lost 1 base; unmatched junction nucleotides: 12. Germline V gives CDR1 SGHAT, CDR2 FQNNGV. The CDR3 DNA reads TGTGCCAGCAGCCCCTGGAATAGCGGGCACCGCACAGATACGCAGTATTTT. This encodes CASSPWNSGHRTDTQYF. The full variable domain, rest sourced from reference TRBV11-2 and TRBJ2-3, is EAGVAQSPRYKIIEKRQSVAFWCNPISGHATLYWYQQILGQGPKLLIQFQNNGVVDDSQLPKDRFSAERLKGVDSTLKIQPAKLEDSAVYLCASSPWNSGHRTDTQYFGPGTRLTVL.

Remarks on this clonotype: Mismatch with germline at one junction end may stem from a read error. The rearrangement uses TRBV2 and TRBJ1-3; TRBD1 agrees at 8 bases. This CDR3 is built from 15 residues. CDR1 and CDR2 from the germline V gene are SNHLY and FYNNEI. In DNA form, the CDR3 reads TGTACCAGCAGTGAAACAGGGGGACCTGGAAACACCATATATTTT. It translates to CTSSETGGPGNTIYF.

Concerning this clonotype itself: Being one base from a much bigger clone, this may be a read error. The J gene is TRBJ2-1, the V gene TRBV7-9, with D possibly matching TRBD2 (6 bases). This CDR3 is built from 14 residues. CDR1 and CDR2 (germline): SEHNR, FQNEAQ (reference sequence). V lost 1 base, J lost 7 bases, and 11 bases lay in between. In DNA form, the CDR3 reads TGTGCCAGCAGCTTAGAGGCTAGCGTGAATGAGCAGTTCTTC. This encodes CASSLEASVNEQFF.

This clonotype has ten or more counts. The chain uses TRBV7-2 and TRBJ1-2, with TRBD1 as a possible D gene (6 bases). Germline assignment: CDR1 SGHTA and CDR2 FQGNSA. The CDR3 contains 13 residues. The V gene lost 2 bases and the J gene lost 2 bases, with 6 bases spanning the gap. CDR3 in amino acids: CASSLQGNYGYTF. The CDR3 DNA sequence: TGTGCCAGCAGCTTACAGGGGAACTATGGCTACACCTTC.

To note about this clonotype: With a much larger clone just one base away, this may be a read error. The rearrangement uses TRBV5-4 and TRBJ2-2, with 7 bases lining up with TRBD1. The V segment lost 3 bases and the J segment 0 bases; nucleotides outside the gene matches: 2. The CDR3 consists of 15 residues. Germline V gene data show CDR1 as SGHNT and CDR2 as YYREEE (reference sequence). CDR3 sequence: CASSSGQANTGELFF. CDR3 bases: TGTGCCAGCAGCTCCGGACAGGCGAACACCGGGGAGCTGTTTTTT.

The chain employs TRBV4-2 and TRBJ1-2; D remains unclear. The CDR3 runs to 12 residues. Germline lookup yields CDR1 LGHNA and CDR2 YNFKEQ. V shed 1 base and J shed 7 bases, with 7 bases lying between them. The CDR3 is CASSQVGSGYTF. CDR3 DNA: TGTGCCAGCAGCCAAGTGGGGAGTGGCTACACCTTC.

This sequence joins TRBV6-5 and TRBJ1-5; D call uncertain. V dropped 5 bases and J dropped 7 bases, with 15 bases sitting between them. CDR1 and CDR2 (germline): MNHEY, SVGAGI. This CDR3 contains 14 residues. As DNA, the CDR3 is TGTGCCAGCAGTATGACCTCGGTCGAGCAGCCCCAGCATTTT. Translated: CASSMTSVEQPQHF.

The chain has TRBV7-9 and TRBJ2-2; 14 bases line up with TRBD2. Germline lookup yields CDR1 SEHNR and CDR2 FQNEAQ (reference sequence). Losses at the gene ends were 5 bases for V and 9 bases for J; bases not matched to a gene: 14. The CDR3 length is 18 residues. The CDR3 nucleotides are TGTGCCAGCAGCGATACCGGGACTAGCGGGAGTAGTGTCCGGGAGCTGTTTTTT. It codes for CASSDTGTSGSSVRELFF.

The chain recombines TRBV6-5 with TRBJ1-2; D call uncertain. CDR3 length: 13 residues. Germline V gives CDR1 MNHEY, CDR2 SVGAGI. V was trimmed by 6 bases and J by 3 bases, leaving 11 bases between them. CDR3 nucleotide sequence: TGTGCCAGCAGACAGATCAGAGACTATGGCTACACCTTC. As protein: CASRQIRDYGYTF.

In this sample, this clonotype turned up a few times. The chain is built from TRBV6-5 and TRBJ1-1; TRBD1 is a possible D gene (6 bases). With 8 bases removed from V and 0 bases from J, the gap between germline ends came to 13 bases. CDR1 is MNHEY and CDR2 is SVGAGI in the germline V gene. This CDR3 region has 14 residues. DNA for the CDR3: TGTGCCAGCGTCGGGACACACATGAACACTGAAGCTTTCTTT. Its protein product is CASVGTHMNTEAFF.

This rearrangement joins TRBV27 to TRBJ2-5, with D perhaps TRBD1 or TRBD2 (6 bases each). CDR3 length: 11 amino acids. CDR1 is MNHEY, CDR2 SMNVEV, per germline (reference sequence). V lost 3 bases to trimming and J lost 11 bases, with 10 bases between them. The CDR3 coding sequence is TGTGCCAGCAGTTTCGGGGGCCTTCAGTACTTC. It is translated as CASSFGGLQYF.

This clonotype was counted many times. V is TRBV7-9 and J is TRBJ1-1; TRBD1 matches at 9 bases. V dropped 3 bases and J dropped 5; count of bases not matched to a gene: 4. The CDR3 length is 14 residues. Germline lookup yields CDR1 SEHNR and CDR2 FQNEAQ (reference sequence). The CDR3, as DNA: TGTGCCAGCAGCTTCGACAGGGGGGGGACTGAAGCTTTCTTT. It encodes CASSFDRGGTEAFF. The variable domain in full, completed from reference TRBV7-9 and TRBJ1-1, reads DTGVSQNPRHKITKRGQNVTFRCDPISEHNRLYWYRQTLGQGPEFLTYFQNEAQLEKSRLLSDRFSAERPKGSFSTLEIQRTEQGDSAMYLCASSFDRGGTEAFFGQGTRLTVV.

CDR3 nucleotide sequence: TGCAGTGCTCGCCGACTTCAGGGGCCTGGAAACACCATATATTTT. Amino acid sequence: CSARRLQGPGNTIYF. The chain combines TRBV20-1 with TRBJ1-3, with a possible D match to TRBD1 (6 bases). The V and J ends lost 5 bases and 2 bases respectively, with 16 bases between them. This CDR3 comprises 15 residues. Germline V gives CDR1 DFQATT, CDR2 SNEGSKA (reference sequence).

The chain joins TRBV20-1 to TRBJ1-1; TRBD1 agrees at 7 bases. This CDR3 spans 13 amino acids. Germline loops: CDR1 DFQATT, CDR2 SNEGSKA (reference sequence). The CDR3 reads CSSPGQRNTEAFF. The CDR3 nucleotides are TGCAGCTCCCCGGGACAGCGGAACACTGAAGCTTTCTTT.

This sequence joins TRBV7-6 and TRBJ2-5; D is unresolved. The CDR3 sequence is 15 residues long. The germline V and J ends were trimmed by 8 bases and 3 bases, with 19 bases remaining between them. Germline lookup yields CDR1 SGHVS and CDR2 FNYEAQ. The CDR3 DNA is TGTGCCAGCGGCCGCGAATTCAGCTTTAAAGAGACCCAGTACTTC. Translated, it gives CASGREFSFKETQYF.

The rearrangement joins TRBV7-2 to TRBJ2-5; no clear D gene. The CDR3 extends over 11 amino acids. The ends were cut back, 6 bases at V and 3 bases at J, with 5 bases in the middle. Germline V lookup: CDR1 SGHTA, CDR2 FQGNSA. Written as DNA, the CDR3 is TGTGCCAGCAGGCGAAAAGAGACCCAGTACTTC. This gives the protein CASRRKETQYF. Complete variable domain (other parts from reference TRBV7-2 and TRBJ2-5): GAGVSQSPSNKVTEKGKDVELRCDPISGHTALYWYRQSLGQGLEFLIYFQGNSAPDKSGLPSDRFSAERTGGSVSTLTIQRTQQEDSAVYLCASRRKETQYFGPGTRLLVL.

This clonotype was counted between two and nine times. This chain connects TRBV29-1 to TRBJ2-3; D possibly corresponds to TRBD1 (6 bases). Germline V CDR1 and CDR2: SQVTM, ANQGSEA. CDR3 length: 14 residues. V was clipped by 0 bases and J by 3 bases, with 10 bases between them. CDR3 DNA sequence: TGCAGCGTTGAAGAAGGGGGTGAGACAGATACGCAGTATTTT. This gives the protein CSVEEGGETDTQYF.

In its sample, this clonotype was seen a few times. This chain links TRBV11-2 with TRBJ1-4; 9 nucleotides agree with TRBD1. Losses at the gene ends were 0 bases for V and 8 bases for J; bases not matched to a gene: 7. The germline V gene encodes CDR1 SGHAT and CDR2 FQNNGV. The CDR3 runs 16 residues. The CDR3 region is CASSLDSGQGREKLFF. The CDR3 DNA follows: TGTGCCAGCAGCTTAGATTCCGGACAGGGGCGAGAAAAACTGTTTTTT.